One and the same sample provided the 8 T cell receptor beta chains below, sequenced in a study of metastatic and nonmetastatic thyroid tumors. No patient received treatment before thyroid surgery. TCRdb reprocessed the PCR reads via MiXCR. The repertoire consists of 15,000 or so clones, with approximately 25% occurring once and the leading ten covering over 20%. Sequencing was performed on tumor tissue. The receptors derive from a female donor with papillary thyroid cancer or a benign thyroid nodule (not recorded which). Some clones in this sample may be carry-over from other donors' samples.

A word on this clone: A read error may explain this, as a much larger clone is one base away. The chain couples TRBV11-2 to TRBJ2-4; D unclear. The CDR3 contains 11 residues. Germline V gene sequence: CDR1 SGHAT, CDR2 FQNNGV. V was clipped by 5 bases and J by 8 bases, with 7 bases between them. The CDR3 DNA sequence: TGTGCCAGCAGCATCAGTGACATTCAGTACTTC. Translated: CASSISDIQYF.

This CDR3 is CASSLTGGAGYTF. CDR3 DNA: TGTGCCAGCAGTCTGACAGGGGGCGCTGGCTACACCTTC. This sequence joins TRBV27 and TRBJ1-2; 10 bases line up with TRBD1. The trim removed 5 bases at V and 7 bases at J, leaving 4 bases unmatched. The CDR3 contains 13 residues. Looked up from germline, CDR1 is MNHEY and CDR2 is SMNVEV (reference sequence).

The chain links TRBV30 to TRBJ2-3; possible D gene TRBD1, 7 bases. The CDR3 is 13 amino acids. Germline CDR1 and CDR2: GTSNPN and SVGIG (reference sequence). Deletions cut 4 bases from V and 6 bases from J, with 14 bases between. The CDR3 sequence is CAWIRGLADTQYF. The CDR3 nucleotides are TGTGCCTGGATTAGGGGGCTAGCGGATACGCAGTATTTT.

This clone has a count of ten or more. The chain uses TRBV20-1 and TRBJ2-3; 7 bases line up with TRBD1. V shed 3 bases and J 0 bases; nucleotides not matched to a gene: 3. The germline V gene has CDR1 DFQATT and CDR2 SNEGSKA (reference sequence). The CDR3 totals 14 residues. CDR3 loop: CSASTGQSTDTQYF. The CDR3 region has the DNA TGCAGTGCTAGTACGGGACAGAGCACAGATACGCAGTATTTT.

Only one count was recorded for this clone. This rearrangement joins TRBV5-1 to TRBJ2-7, with a tentative D call TRBD1 (6 bases). V dropped 3 bases and J dropped 1 base, with 11 bases sitting between them. The CDR3 runs 14 residues. The germline gives CDR1 SGHRS, CDR2 YFSETQ. This chain's CDR3 is CASSSSTGSYEQYF. The CDR3 nucleotides read TGCGCCAGCAGCTCAAGCACAGGGTCCTACGAGCAGTACTTC.

Regarding this clone: A much more abundant neighbour one base away suggests this may be a read error. This chain uses TRBV2 with TRBJ2-4; D not resolved. Deletions cut 5 bases from V and 3 bases from J, with 17 bases between. Germline-derived CDR1 and CDR2 are SNHLY and FYNNEI. This CDR3 comprises 16 residues. The CDR3 loop is CASSRFQVTGKNIQYF. Written as DNA, the CDR3 is TGTGCCAGCAGTAGATTTCAGGTAACGGGCAAAAACATTCAGTACTTC.

Regarding this clone: A read error may be the cause here, since a much bigger clone is one base away. The chain combines TRBV6-2 or TRBV6-3 with TRBJ1-2; D is uncertain. V shed 2 bases and J shed 10 bases, with 17 bases lying between them. The CDR3 extends over 14 amino acids. In germline, CDR1 is MNHEY, CDR2 SVGEGT. Here the CDR3 reads CASSYDRQLGVYTF. The CDR3 bases are TGTGCCAGCAGTTACGATAGACAACTGGGAGTCTACACCTTC.

This clone was detected ten times or more. The V call is TRBV18, the J call TRBJ1-1; D possibly corresponds to TRBD1 (6 bases). The CDR3 is 13 amino acids. The germline V gene encodes CDR1 KGHSH and CDR2 LQKENI. V gave up 3 bases and J gave up 5 bases, with 10 bases separating them. CDR3 sequence: CASSPTGQTEAFF. As DNA, the CDR3 is TGTGCCAGCTCACCGACAGGTCAGACTGAAGCTTTCTTT.